This TCR beta chain derives from a study of blood T cell repertoires in COVID-19. Study details: There were acute and convalescent COVID-19 samples, and they came from the United States, Italy and Spain.

Per the original methods: From reference gene primer amplification, estimates of nucleated cell counts were derived. Repertoires were generated with immunoSEQ multiplex PCR, while TCRdb's copy carries only in-frame clones and drops some. That table furnishes V, J and clone size, whereas the DNA furnished D and trimming. The sample contains around 72,000 clones, roughly 80% of which appear only once. This CDR3 has 12 residues. V lost 3 bases to trimming and J lost 6 bases, with 5 bases between them. What was sequenced was peripheral blood. This sequence was found in a woman of 80 years or more with acute or convalescent COVID-19. This sequence joins TRBV12-3 or TRBV12-4 and TRBJ2-2, with D unclear. CDR3 sequence reads: CASSLSSGELFF. Written as DNA, the CDR3 is TGTGCCAGCAGTTTGTCTTCCGGGGAGCTGTTTTTT.